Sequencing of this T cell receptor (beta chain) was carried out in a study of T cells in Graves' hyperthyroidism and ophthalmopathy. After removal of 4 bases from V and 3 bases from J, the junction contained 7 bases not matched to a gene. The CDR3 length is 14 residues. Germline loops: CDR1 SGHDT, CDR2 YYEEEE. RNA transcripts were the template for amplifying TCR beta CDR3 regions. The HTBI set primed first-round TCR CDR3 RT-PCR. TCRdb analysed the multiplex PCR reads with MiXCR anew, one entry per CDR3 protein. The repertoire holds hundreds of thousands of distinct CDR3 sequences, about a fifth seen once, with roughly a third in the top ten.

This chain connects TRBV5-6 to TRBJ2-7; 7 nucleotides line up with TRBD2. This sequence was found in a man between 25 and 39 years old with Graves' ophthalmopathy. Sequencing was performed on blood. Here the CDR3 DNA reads TGTGCCAGCAGCCGGGGACTATCATTCTACGAGCAGTACTTC. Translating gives CASSRGLSFYEQYF.